A single sample gave rise to the 9 T cell receptor beta chains below, sequenced in a study of CD8+ T cells in alopecia areata. RNA was isolated and reverse transcribed to cDNA, the sequencing template. TCRdb's copy holds only in-frame clones and misses some; the assay was immunoSEQ multiplex PCR. Counted here are about 120,000 clones, less than 70% occurring once; the ten biggest clones make up 2.5% to 3%. Sequencing was carried out using CD4+ T cells sorted from blood. The receptors here all came from a human donor in good health.

This clone has only a few counts. The chain is built from TRBV30 and TRBJ1-5; 8 bases map to TRBD1. V lost 2 bases, J lost 6 bases, and 12 bases stayed unmatched. The germline CDR1 and CDR2 sequences are GTSNPN and SVGIG (reference sequence). The CDR3 has 16 residues. The CDR3 coding sequence is TGTGCCTGGAGTAGGGCGGGACAGGTGCAGGGTCAGCCCCAGCATTTT. Protein sequence: CAWSRAGQVQGQPQHF.

The rearrangement joins TRBV20-1 to TRBJ1-2; D gene ambiguous. Germline V gene lookup returns CDR1 DFQATT and CDR2 SNEGSKA (reference sequence). This CDR3 spans 11 amino acids. The V and J ends lost 6 bases and 7 bases respectively, with 12 bases between them. The CDR3 nucleotides read TGCAGTGCAGCGGCAGAGGGTGGCTACACCTTC. It specifies CSAAAEGGYTF.

This chain joins TRBV29-1 and TRBJ2-5; D assignment may be TRBD1 or TRBD2 (5 bases each). The CDR3 covers 13 residues. CDR1 and CDR2 (germline): SQVTM, ANQGSEA. V was cut by 5 bases and J by 1 base, with 11 bases left in between. The CDR3 bases are TGCAGCGTTAACTTTGGGGGCCAAGAGACCCAGTACTTC. This translates into CSVNFGGQETQYF.

The chain recombines TRBV5-1 with TRBJ2-2; D uncertain. The CDR3 runs 16 residues. V dropped 4 bases and J dropped 0 bases, with 13 bases sitting between them. Germline CDR1 is SGHRS and CDR2 is YFSETQ. CDR3 amino acids: CASSGKGRTNTGELFF. CDR3 nucleotides: TGCGCCAGCAGCGGGAAGGGAAGAACGAACACCGGGGAGCTGTTTTTT.

This chain connects TRBV18 to TRBJ1-1; D is ambiguous. Germline V lookup: CDR1 KGHSH, CDR2 LQKENI. The CDR3 runs to 13 residues. Trimming removed 2 bases from V and 1 base from J, with 5 bases in between. The CDR3 loop is CASSPVQNTEAFF. The CDR3 region has the DNA TGTGCCAGCTCACCAGTCCAGAACACTGAAGCTTTCTTT.

V and J are TRBV30 and TRBJ2-7; no definite D call. CDR3 length: 11 amino acids. The germline CDR1 and CDR2 sequences are GTSNPN and SVGIG (reference sequence). The ends were cut back, 4 bases at V and 2 bases at J, with 6 bases in the middle. The CDR3 sequence is CAWTTAYEQYF. In nucleotides, the CDR3 is TGTGCCTGGACCACTGCCTACGAGCAGTACTTC.

This clone counts as medium-sized. The chain links TRBV30 to TRBJ1-3, with 8 nucleotides matching TRBD1. The germline V gene has CDR1 GTSNPN and CDR2 SVGIG (reference sequence). V shed 4 bases, J shed 3 bases, and the junction held 8 bases outside the gene matches. The CDR3 sequence is 15 residues long. CDR3 sequence (DNA): TGTGCCTGGACCCAGGACAGGGCGAATGGAAACACCATATATTTT. Translating it yields CAWTQDRANGNTIYF.

The chain recombines TRBV6-1 with TRBJ2-7; D remains unclear. This CDR3 comprises 12 residues. Germline assignment: CDR1 MNHNS and CDR2 SASEGT. The V end lost 3 bases, the J end lost 3 bases, and 6 bases lay between the germline ends. The CDR3 sequence: CASSEQIYEQYF. The CDR3, as DNA: TGTGCCAGCAGTGAGCAAATCTACGAGCAGTACTTC.

The chain couples TRBV7-3 to TRBJ1-1; weak D call: TRBD1 (5 bases). The CDR3 has 14 amino acids. The ends were cut back, 1 base at V and 5 bases at J, with 11 bases in the middle. Germline-derived CDR1 and CDR2 are SGHTA and FQGTGA. This CDR3 reads CASSLSPGVTEAFF. The CDR3, as DNA: TGTGCCAGCAGCTTAAGCCCGGGGGTTACTGAAGCTTTCTTT.